In this sample, the clone carrying this T cell receptor (beta chain) turned up once. The assay was immunoSEQ multiplex PCR, and TCRdb's table has in-frame clones only and misses some. The sample carries fewer than 40,000 clones, roughly 96% recorded once. The germline V gene encodes CDR1 MNHEY and CDR2 SVGAGI. The CDR3 consists of 15 residues. The V and J ends lost 0 bases and 0 bases respectively, with 8 bases between them. These data come from a study of preoperative IRX-2 immunotherapy in early breast cancer. Described treatment: preoperative locoregional IRX-2 cytokine immunotherapy. Preoperative locoregional IRX-2 cytokine immunotherapy was tested in the phase Ib source study.

This sample was taken from a patient treated with IRX-2 immunotherapy. This TCR came from a human donor with breast cancer. This sequence joins TRBV6-5 and TRBJ1-2; TRBD1 is a possible D gene (6 bases). The CDR3 DNA reads as TGTGCCAGCAGTTACTCGGGGGCATCTAACTATGGCTACACCTTC. Translation gives CASSYSGASNYGYTF.